The present TCR beta chain was sequenced within a study of T-cell memory formation after mild COVID-19. Points from the study as a whole: The finding that pre-infection memory included some responding clones suggested that cross-reactive memory joined. In second-wave clones peaking day 37, SARS-CoV-2 specificity remained unconfirmed. Day 15 to 85 contracting clones showed balanced CD4/CD8; later expanders leaned CD4+.

This clonotype was counted only a few times. Its antigen is as yet unknown. 5'RACE, which relied on constant-segment primers, yielded TCR alpha and TCR beta cDNA libraries carrying sample barcodes and UMIs. MiXCR, applied by TCRdb to the 5' RACE reads, yields one record per CDR3 protein. The data contain roughly 140,000 distinct CDR3 sequences, more than 13% of them singletons. The length of the CDR3 is 16 residues. Germline lookup yields CDR1 LGHNA and CDR2 YNFKEQ. V was pared by 0 bases and J by 4 bases, with 2 bases of the junction left unmatched. This TCR derives from an adult woman who had mild COVID-19 (a few samples of this study predate the infection). Cell type and time point are not known. The genes are TRBV4-2 and TRBJ2-2; 10 nucleotides align to TRBD1. Sequencing used PBMCs or a T cell subset sorted from them (not recorded which). The DNA of the CDR3 is TGTGCCAGCAGCCAAGATGGGACAGGGGTCACCGGGGAGCTGTTTTTT. This codes for CASSQDGTGVTGELFF.